This TCR beta chain appears in the sequencing data of a study of T cell responses to AZD1222 COVID-19 vaccine. Remarks on this clone: The antigen is undetermined.

The V end lost 6 bases, the J end lost 6 bases, and 18 bases lay between the germline ends. Per the germline V gene, CDR1 is SNHLY and CDR2 is FYNNEI. The CDR3 loop spans 15 amino acids. General observations from the study: There were vaccine-associated CD4 TCRs across spike, dominant at 160-218 and 743-854. At study baseline, merely five or six AZD1222 recipients were seropositive. Spike-specific TCR breadth and depth rose after two AZD1222 doses.

TCRdb's table, derived via immunoSEQ multiplex PCR, lists solely in-frame clones and lacks some. Of 50,000 to 65,000 clones in the sample, 75% to 95% were seen once. The receptor was derived from an adult who received the MenACWY meningococcal vaccine as a control. This material consisted of peripheral blood, taken 28 days after the second dose of the MenACWY control vaccine. The chain carries TRBV2 and TRBJ1-5; D perhaps matches TRBD1 (5 bases). CDR3 residues: CASRTREVRSQPQHF. DNA for the CDR3: TGTGCCAGCAGGACCAGGGAAGTAAGGTCTCAGCCCCAGCATTTT.